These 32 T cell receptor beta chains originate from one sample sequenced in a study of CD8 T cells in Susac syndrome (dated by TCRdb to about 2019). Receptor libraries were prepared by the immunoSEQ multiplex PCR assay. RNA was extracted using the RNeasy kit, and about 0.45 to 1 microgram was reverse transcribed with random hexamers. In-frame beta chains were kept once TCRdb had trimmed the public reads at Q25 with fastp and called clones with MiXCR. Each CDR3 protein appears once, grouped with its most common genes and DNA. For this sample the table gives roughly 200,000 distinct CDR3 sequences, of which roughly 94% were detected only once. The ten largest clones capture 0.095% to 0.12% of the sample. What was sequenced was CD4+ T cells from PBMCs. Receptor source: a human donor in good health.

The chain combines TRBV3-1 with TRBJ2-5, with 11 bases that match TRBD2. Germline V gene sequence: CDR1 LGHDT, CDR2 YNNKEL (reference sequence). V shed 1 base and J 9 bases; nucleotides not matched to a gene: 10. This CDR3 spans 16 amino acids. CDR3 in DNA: TGTGCCAGCAGCCAAGGACTAGCGGGGATTGGGGTGTCCCAGTACTTC. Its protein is CASSQGLAGIGVSQYF.

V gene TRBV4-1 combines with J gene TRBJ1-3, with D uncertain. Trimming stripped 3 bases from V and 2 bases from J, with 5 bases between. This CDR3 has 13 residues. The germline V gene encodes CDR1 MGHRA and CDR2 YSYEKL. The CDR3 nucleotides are TGCGCCAGCAGCCAGATTACTGGAAACACCATATATTTT. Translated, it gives CASSQITGNTIYF.

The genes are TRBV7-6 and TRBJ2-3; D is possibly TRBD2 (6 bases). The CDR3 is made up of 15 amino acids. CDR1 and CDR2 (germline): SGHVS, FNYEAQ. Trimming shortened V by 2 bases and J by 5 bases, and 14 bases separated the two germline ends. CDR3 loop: CASSLNTGGIDTQYF. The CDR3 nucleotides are TGTGCCAGCAGCTTAAACACCGGAGGGATAGATACGCAGTATTTT. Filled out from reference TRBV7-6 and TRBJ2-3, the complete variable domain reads GAGVSQSPRYKVTKRGQDVALRCDPISGHVSLYWYRQALGQGPEFLTYFNYEAQQDKSGLPNDRFSAERPEGSISTLTIQRTEQRDSAMYRCASSLNTGGIDTQYFGPGTRLTVL.

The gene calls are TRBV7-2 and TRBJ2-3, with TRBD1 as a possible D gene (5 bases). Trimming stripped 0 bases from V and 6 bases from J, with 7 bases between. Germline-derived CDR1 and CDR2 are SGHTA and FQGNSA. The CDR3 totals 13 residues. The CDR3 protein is CASSLAWGDTQYF. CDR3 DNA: TGTGCCAGCAGCTTAGCGTGGGGCGATACGCAGTATTTT.

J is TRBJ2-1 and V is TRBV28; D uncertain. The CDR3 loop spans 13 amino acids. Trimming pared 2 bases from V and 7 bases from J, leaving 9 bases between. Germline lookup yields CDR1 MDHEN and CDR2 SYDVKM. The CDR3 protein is CASSLGLVNEQFF. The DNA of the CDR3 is TGTGCCAGCAGTTTAGGGCTTGTAAATGAGCAGTTCTTC. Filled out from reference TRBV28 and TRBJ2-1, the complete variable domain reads DVKVTQSSRYLVKRTGEKVFLECVQDMDHENMFWYRQDPGLGLRLIYFSYDVKMKEKGDIPEGYSVSREKKERFSLILESASTNQTSMYLCASSLGLVNEQFFGPGTRLTVL.

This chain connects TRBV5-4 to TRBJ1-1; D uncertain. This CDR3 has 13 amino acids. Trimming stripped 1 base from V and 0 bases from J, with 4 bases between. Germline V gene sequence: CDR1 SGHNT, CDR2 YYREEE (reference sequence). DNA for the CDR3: TGTGCCAGCAGCTTGTTCCTGAACACTGAAGCTTTCTTT. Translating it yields CASSLFLNTEAFF.

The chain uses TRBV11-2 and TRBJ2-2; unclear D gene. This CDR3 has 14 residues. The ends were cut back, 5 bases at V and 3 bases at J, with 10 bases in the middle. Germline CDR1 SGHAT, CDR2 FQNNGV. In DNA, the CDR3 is TGTGCCAGCAGCGATGCCGGGTACACCGGGGAGCTGTTTTTT. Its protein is CASSDAGYTGELFF. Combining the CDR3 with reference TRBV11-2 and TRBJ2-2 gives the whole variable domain EAGVAQSPRYKIIEKRQSVAFWCNPISGHATLYWYQQILGQGPKLLIQFQNNGVVDDSQLPKDRFSAERLKGVDSTLKIQPAKLEDSAVYLCASSDAGYTGELFFGEGSRLTVL.

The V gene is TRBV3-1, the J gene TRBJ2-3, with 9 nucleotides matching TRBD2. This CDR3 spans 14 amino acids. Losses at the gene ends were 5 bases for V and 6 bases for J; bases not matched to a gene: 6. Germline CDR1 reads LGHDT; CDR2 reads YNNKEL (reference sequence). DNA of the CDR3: TGTGCCAGCAGCTTGCGGGAGGGCCAGGATACGCAGTATTTT. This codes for CASSLREGQDTQYF.

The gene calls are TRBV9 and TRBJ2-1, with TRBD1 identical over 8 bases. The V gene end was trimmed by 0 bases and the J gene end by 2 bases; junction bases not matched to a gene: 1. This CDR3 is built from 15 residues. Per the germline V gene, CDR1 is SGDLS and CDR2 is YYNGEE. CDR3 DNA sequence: TGTGCCAGCAGCGTAGCAGGGGGCACCTACAATGAGCAGTTCTTC. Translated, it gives CASSVAGGTYNEQFF.

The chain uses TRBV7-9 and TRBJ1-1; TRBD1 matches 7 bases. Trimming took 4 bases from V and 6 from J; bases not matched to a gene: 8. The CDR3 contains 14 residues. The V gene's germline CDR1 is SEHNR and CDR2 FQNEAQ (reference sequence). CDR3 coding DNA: TGTGCCAGCAGCTCCTACACAGGGGCGGCTGAAGCTTTCTTT. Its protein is CASSSYTGAAEAFF.

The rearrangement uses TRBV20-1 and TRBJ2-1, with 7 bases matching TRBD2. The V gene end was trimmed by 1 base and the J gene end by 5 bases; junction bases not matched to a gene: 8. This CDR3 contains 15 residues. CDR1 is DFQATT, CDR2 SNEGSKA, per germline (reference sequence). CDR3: CSARVMASGNNEQFF. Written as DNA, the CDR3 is TGCAGTGCTAGAGTAATGGCTAGCGGTAACAATGAGCAGTTCTTC.

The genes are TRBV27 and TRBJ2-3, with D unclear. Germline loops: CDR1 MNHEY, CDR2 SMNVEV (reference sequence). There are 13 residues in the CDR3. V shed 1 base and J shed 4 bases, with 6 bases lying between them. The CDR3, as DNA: TGTGCCAGCAGTTTATACCCCCCAGATACGCAGTATTTT. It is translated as CASSLYPPDTQYF.

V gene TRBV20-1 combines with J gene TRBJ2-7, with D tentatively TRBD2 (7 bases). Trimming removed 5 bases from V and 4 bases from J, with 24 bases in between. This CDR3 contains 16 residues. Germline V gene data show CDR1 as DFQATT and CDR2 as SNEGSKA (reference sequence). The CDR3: CSAPEARGGVDYEQYV. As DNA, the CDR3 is TGCAGTGCTCCCGAAGCCAGGGGAGGGGTGGATTACGAGCAGTACGTC.

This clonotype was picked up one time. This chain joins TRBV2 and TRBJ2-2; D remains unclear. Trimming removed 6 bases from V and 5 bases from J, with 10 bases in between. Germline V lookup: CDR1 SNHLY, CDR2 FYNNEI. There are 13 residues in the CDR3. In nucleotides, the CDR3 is TGTGCCAGCAGACTAACGTTAACCGGGGAGCTGTTTTTT. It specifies CASRLTLTGELFF.

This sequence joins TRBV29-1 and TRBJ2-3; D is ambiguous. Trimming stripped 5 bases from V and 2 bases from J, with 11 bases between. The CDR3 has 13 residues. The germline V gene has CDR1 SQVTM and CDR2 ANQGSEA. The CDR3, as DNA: TGCAGCGTTTGTTGGCGATCCACAGATACGCAGTATTTT. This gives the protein CSVCWRSTDTQYF.

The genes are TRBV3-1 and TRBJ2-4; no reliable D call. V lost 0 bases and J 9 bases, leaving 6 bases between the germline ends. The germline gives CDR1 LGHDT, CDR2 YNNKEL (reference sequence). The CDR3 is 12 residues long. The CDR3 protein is CASSQDSPIQYF. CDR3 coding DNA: TGTGCCAGCAGCCAAGATTCACCCATTCAGTACTTC.

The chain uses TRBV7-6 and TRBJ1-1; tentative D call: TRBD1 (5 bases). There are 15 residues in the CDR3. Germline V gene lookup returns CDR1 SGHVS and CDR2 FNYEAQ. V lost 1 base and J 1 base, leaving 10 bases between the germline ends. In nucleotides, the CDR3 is TGTGCCAGCAGCTTAGTGGACATGGGGAACACTGAAGCTTTCTTT. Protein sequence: CASSLVDMGNTEAFF.

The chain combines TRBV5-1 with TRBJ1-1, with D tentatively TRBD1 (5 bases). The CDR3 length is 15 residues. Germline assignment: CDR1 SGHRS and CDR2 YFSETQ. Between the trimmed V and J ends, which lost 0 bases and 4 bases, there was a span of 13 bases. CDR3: CASSLAGDSTTEAFF. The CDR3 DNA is TGCGCCAGCAGCTTGGCCGGAGACAGTACCACTGAAGCTTTCTTT.

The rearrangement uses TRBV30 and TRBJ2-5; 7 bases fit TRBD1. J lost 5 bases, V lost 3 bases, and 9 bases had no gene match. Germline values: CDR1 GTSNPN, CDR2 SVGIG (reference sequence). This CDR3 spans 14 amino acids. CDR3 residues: CAWRYRGRGETQYF. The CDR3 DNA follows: TGTGCCTGGAGATACAGGGGACGGGGTGAGACCCAGTACTTC.

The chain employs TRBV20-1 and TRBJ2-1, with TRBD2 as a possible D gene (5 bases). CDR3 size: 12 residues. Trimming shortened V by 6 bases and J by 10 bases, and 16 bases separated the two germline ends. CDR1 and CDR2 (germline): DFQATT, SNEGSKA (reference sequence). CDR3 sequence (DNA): TGCAGTGCGCCAGATCGAGCGGAAGAGCAGTTCTTC. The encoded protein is CSAPDRAEEQFF.

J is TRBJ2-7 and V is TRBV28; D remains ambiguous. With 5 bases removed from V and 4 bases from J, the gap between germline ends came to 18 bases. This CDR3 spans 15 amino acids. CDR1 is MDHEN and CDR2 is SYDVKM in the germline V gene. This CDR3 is CASSPPGYHYYEQYV. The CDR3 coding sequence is TGTGCCAGCAGTCCCCCTGGGTACCACTATTACGAGCAGTACGTC.

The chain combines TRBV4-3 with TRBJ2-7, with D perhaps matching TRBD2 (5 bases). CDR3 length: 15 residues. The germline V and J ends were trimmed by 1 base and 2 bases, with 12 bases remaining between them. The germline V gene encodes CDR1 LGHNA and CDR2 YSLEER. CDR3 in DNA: TGCGCCAGCAGCCAAGGACGCGGGCAGCCCTACGAGCAGTACTTC. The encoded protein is CASSQGRGQPYEQYF.

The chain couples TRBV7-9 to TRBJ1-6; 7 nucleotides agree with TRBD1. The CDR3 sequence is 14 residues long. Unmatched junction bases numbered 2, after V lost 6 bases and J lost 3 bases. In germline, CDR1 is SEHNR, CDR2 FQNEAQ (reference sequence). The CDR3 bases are TGTGCCAGCAGGACAGGGAACTATAATTCACCCCTCCACTTT. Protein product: CASRTGNYNSPLHF.

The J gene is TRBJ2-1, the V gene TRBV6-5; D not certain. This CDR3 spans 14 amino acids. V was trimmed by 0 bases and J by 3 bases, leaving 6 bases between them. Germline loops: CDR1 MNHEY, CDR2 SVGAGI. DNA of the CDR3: TGTGCCAGCAGTTACTCGTTTAACTACAATGAGCAGTTCTTC. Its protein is CASSYSFNYNEQFF.

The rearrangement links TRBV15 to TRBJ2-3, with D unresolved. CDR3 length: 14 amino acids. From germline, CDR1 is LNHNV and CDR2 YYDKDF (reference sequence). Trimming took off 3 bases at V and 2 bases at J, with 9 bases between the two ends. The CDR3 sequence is CATSRGGNTDTQYF. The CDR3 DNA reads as TGTGCCACCAGCAGGGGCGGAAACACAGATACGCAGTATTTT.

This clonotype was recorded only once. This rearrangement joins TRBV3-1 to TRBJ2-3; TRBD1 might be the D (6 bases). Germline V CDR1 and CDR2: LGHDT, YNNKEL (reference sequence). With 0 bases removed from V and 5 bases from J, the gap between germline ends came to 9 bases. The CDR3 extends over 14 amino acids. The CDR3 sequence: CASSQDPGVDTQYF. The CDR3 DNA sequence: TGTGCCAGCAGCCAAGACCCAGGGGTAGATACGCAGTATTTT.

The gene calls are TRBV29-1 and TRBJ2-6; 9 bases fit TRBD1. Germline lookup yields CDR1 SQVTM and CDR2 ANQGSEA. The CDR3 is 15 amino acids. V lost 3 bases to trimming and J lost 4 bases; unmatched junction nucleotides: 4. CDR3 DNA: TGCAGCGTTGATGGACAGGGGAACGGGGCCAACGTCCTGACTTTC. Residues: CSVDGQGNGANVLTF.

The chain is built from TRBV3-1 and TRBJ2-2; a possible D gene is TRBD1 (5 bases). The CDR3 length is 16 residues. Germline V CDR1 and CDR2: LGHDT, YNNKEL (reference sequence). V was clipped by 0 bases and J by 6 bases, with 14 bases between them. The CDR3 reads CASSQDVQGKPGELFF. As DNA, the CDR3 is TGTGCCAGCAGCCAAGATGTGCAGGGCAAACCCGGGGAGCTGTTTTTT.

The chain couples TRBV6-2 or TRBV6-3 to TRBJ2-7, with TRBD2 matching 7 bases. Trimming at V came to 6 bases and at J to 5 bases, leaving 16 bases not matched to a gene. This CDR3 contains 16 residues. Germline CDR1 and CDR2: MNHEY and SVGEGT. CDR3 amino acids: CASSSLRAGRVHEQYF. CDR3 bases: TGTGCCAGCAGCTCCCTCAGAGCGGGGAGGGTCCACGAGCAGTACTTC.

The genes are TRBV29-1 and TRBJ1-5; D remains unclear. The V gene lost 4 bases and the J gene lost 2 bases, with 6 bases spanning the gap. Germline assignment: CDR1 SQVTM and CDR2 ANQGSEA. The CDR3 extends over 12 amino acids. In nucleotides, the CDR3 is TGCAGCGTTGTGAATGGCAATCAGCCCCAGCATTTT. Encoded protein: CSVVNGNQPQHF.

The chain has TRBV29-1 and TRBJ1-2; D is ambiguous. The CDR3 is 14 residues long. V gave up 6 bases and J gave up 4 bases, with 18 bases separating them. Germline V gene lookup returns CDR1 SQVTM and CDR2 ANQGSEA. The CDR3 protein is CSVGAFDATYGYTF. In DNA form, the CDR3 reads TGCAGCGTCGGAGCTTTCGACGCAACCTATGGCTACACCTTC.

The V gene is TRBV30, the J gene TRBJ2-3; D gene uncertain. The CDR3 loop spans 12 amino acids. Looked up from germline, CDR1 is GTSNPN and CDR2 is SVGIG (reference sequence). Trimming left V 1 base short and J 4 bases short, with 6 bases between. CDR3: CAWSAGADTQYF. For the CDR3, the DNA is TGTGCCTGGAGTGCAGGTGCAGATACGCAGTATTTT.